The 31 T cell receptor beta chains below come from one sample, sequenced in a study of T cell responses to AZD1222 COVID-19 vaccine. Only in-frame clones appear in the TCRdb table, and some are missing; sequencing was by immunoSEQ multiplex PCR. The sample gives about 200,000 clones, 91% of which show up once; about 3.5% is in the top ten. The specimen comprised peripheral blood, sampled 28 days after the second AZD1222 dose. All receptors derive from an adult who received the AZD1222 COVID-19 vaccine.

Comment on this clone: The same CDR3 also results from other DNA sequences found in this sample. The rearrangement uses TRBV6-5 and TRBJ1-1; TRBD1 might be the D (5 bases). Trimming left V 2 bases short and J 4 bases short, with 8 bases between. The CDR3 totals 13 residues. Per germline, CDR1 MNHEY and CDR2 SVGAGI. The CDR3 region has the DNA TGTGCCAGCAGTTACGGTGGGGGCACTGAAGCTTTCTTT. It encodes CASSYGGGTEAFF.

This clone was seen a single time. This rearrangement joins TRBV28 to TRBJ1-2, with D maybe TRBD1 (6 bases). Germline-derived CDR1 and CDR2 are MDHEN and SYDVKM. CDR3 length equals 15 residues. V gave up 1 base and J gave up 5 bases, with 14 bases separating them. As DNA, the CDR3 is TGTGCCAGCAGTTTATATTCCACGGACAGTTATGGCTACACCTTC. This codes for CASSLYSTDSYGYTF.

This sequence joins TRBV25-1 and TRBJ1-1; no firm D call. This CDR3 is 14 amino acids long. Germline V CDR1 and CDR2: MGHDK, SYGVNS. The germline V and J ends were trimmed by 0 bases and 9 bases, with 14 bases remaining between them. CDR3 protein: CASSEYRREGKAFF. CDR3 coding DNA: TGTGCCAGCAGTGAATATAGGCGCGAGGGAAAAGCTTTCTTT.

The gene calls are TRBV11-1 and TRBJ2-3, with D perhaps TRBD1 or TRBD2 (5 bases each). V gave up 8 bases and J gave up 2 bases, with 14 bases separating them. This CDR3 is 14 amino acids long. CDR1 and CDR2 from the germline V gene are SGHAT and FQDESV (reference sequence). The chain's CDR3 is CASGEGRATDTQYF. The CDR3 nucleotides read TGTGCCAGCGGAGAGGGCAGGGCCACAGATACGCAGTATTTT.

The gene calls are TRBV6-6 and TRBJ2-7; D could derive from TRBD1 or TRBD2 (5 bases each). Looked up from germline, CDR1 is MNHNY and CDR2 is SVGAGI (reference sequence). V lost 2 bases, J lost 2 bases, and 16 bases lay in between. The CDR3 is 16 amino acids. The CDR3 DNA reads TGTGCCAGCAGTTACCCCCCCGGGACGAAGACCTACGAGCAGTACTTC. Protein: CASSYPPGTKTYEQYF.

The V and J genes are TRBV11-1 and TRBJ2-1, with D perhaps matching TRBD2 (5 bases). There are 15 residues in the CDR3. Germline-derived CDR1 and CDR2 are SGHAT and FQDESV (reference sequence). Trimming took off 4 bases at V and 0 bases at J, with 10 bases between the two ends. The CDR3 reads CASSSDLSSYNEQFF. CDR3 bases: TGTGCCAGCAGCTCGGACTTAAGCTCCTACAATGAGCAGTTCTTC.

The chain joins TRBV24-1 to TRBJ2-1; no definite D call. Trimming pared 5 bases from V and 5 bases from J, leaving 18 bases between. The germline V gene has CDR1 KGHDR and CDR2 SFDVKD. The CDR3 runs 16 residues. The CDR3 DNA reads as TGTGCCACCAGTGGAACTCGAGGCCCGGGCGACAATGAGCAGTTCTTC. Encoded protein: CATSGTRGPGDNEQFF.

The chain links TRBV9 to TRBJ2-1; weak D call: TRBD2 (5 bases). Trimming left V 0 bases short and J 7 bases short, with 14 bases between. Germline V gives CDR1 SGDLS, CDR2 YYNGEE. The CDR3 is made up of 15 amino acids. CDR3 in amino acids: CASSVVGGPSNEQFF. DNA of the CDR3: TGTGCCAGCAGCGTAGTCGGAGGCCCCTCTAATGAGCAGTTCTTC.

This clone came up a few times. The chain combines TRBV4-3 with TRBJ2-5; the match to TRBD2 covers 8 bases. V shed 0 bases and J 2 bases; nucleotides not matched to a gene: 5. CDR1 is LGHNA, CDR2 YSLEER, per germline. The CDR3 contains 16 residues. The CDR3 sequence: CASSQEGPGGQETQYF. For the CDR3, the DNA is TGCGCCAGCAGCCAAGAAGGACCGGGAGGGCAAGAGACCCAGTACTTC.

The DNA for the CDR3 is TGCGCCAGCAGCCTCCCGGGGACAGGGTTCTACGAGCAGTACTTC. Protein product: CASSLPGTGFYEQYF. The chain joins TRBV5-1 to TRBJ2-7; 9 bases fit TRBD1. CDR3 length equals 15 residues. V dropped 4 bases and J dropped 3; count of bases not matched to a gene: 8. Per the germline V gene, CDR1 is SGHRS and CDR2 is YFSETQ. Full variable domain (missing parts from reference TRBV5-1 and TRBJ2-7): KAGVTQTPRYLIKTRGQQVTLSCSPISGHRSVSWYQQTPGQGLQFLFEYFSETQRNKGNFPGRFSGRQFSNSRSEMNVSTLELGDSALYLCASSLPGTGFYEQYFGPGTRLTVT.

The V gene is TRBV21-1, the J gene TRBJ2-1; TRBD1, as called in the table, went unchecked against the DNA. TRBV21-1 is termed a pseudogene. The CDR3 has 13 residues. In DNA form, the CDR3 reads TGTGCCAGCAGCGGACAGGAATTCGGTGAGCAGTTCTTC. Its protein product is CASSGQEFGEQFF.

The CDR3 nucleotides are TGTGCCAGCAGCCGAATACCAGGGGGCGAGCAGTACTTC. Translating it yields CASSRIPGGEQYF. The chain has TRBV3-1 (or the pseudogene TRBV3-2) and TRBJ2-7, with TRBD1 identical over 7 bases. Germline CDR1 LGHDT, CDR2 YNNKEL (reference sequence). V lost 4 bases and J lost 6; bases outside the gene matches: 6. This CDR3 is 13 amino acids long.

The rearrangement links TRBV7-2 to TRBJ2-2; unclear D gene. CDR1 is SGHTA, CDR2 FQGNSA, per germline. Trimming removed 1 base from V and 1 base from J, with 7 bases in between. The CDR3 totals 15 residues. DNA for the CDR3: TGTGCCAGCAGCTTAGATCCGGGGAACACCGGGGAGCTGTTTTTT. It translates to CASSLDPGNTGELFF.

CDR3 sequence: CASRWGAIQETQYF. DNA for the CDR3: TGTGCCAGCCGCTGGGGAGCAATTCAAGAGACCCAGTACTTC. This chain connects TRBV6-5 to TRBJ2-5; tentatively, D is TRBD2 (5 bases). This CDR3 comprises 14 residues. The germline V and J ends were trimmed by 8 bases and 2 bases, with 15 bases remaining between them. CDR1 is MNHEY and CDR2 is SVGAGI in the germline V gene.

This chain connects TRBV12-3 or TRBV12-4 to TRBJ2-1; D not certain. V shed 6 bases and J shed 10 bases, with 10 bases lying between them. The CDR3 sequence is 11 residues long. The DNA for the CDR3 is TGTGCCAGCAGCCAAGCGTCGGAGCAGTTCTTC. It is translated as CASSQASEQFF.

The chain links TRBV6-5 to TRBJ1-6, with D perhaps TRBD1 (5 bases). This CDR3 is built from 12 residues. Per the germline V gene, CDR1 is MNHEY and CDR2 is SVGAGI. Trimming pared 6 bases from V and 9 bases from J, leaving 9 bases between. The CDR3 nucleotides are TGTGCCAGCAGCGCAGGGAGTTCACCCCTCCACTTT. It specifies CASSAGSSPLHF.

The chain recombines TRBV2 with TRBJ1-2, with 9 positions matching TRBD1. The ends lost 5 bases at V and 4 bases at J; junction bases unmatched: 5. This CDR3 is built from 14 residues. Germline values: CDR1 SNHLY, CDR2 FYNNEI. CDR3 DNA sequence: TGTGCCAGCAGTTTGGACAGGGGCACCTATGGCTACACCTTC. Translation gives CASSLDRGTYGYTF.

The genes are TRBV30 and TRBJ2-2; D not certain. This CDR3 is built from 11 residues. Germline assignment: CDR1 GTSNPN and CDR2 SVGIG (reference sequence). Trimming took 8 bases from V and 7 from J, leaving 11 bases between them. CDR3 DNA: TGTGCCCTGGAATCAGTCGGGGAGCTGTTTTTT. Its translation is CALESVGELFF.

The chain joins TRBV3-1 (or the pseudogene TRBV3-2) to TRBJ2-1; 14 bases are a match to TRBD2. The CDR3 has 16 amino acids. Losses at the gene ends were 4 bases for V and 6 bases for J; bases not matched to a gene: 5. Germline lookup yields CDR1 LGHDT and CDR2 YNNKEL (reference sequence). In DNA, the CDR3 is TGTGCCAGCAGCCCACCGGGACTAGCGGGAGTCAATGAGCAGTTCTTC. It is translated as CASSPPGLAGVNEQFF.

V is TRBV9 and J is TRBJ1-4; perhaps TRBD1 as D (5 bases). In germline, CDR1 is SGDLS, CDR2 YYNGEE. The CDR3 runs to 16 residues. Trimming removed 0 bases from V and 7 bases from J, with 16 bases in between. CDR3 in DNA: TGTGCCAGCAGCGTAGCGGGGCCCAGCGTCGGTGAAAAACTGTTTTTT. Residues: CASSVAGPSVGEKLFF.

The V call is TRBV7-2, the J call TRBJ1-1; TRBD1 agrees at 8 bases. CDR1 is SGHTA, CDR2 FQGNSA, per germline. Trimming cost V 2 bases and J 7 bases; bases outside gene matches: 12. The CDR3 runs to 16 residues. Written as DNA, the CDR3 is TGTGCCAGCAGCTTACTGGGACAGGCGATGGTGGGTGAAGCTTTCTTT. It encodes CASSLLGQAMVGEAFF.

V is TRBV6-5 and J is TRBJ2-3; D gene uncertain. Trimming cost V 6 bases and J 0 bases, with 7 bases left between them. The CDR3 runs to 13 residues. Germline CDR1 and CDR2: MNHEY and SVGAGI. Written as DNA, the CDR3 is TGTGCCAGCAGGTCACATAGCACAGATACGCAGTATTTT. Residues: CASRSHSTDTQYF.

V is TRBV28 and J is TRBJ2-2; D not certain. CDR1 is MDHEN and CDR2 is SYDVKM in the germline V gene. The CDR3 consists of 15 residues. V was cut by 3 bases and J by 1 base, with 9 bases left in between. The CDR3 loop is CASSLVPGNTGELFF. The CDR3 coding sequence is TGTGCCAGCAGTTTGGTGCCCGGGAACACCGGGGAGCTGTTTTTT.

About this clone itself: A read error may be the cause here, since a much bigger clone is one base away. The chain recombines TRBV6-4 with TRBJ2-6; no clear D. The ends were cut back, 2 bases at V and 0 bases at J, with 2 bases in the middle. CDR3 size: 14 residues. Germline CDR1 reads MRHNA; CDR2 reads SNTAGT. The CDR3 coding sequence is TGTGCCAGCAGTGACGGCTCTGGGGCCAACGTCCTGACTTTC. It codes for CASSDGSGANVLTF.

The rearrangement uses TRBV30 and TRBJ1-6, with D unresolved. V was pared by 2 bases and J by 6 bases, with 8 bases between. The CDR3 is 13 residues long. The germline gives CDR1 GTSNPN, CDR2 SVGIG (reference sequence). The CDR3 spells CAWSPHTNSPLHF. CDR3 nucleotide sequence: TGTGCCTGGAGTCCGCACACTAATTCACCCCTCCACTTT. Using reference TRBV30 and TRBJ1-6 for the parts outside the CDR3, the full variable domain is SQTIHQWPATLVQPVGSPLSLECTVEGTSNPNLYWYRQAAGRGLQLLFYSVGIGQISSEVPQNLSASRPQDRQFILSSKKLLLSDSGFYLCAWSPHTNSPLHFGNGTRLTVT.

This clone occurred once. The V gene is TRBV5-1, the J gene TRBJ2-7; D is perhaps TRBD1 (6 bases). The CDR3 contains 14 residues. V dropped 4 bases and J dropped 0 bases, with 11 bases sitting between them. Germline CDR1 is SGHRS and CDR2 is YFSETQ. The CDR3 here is CASSTGQPSYEQYF. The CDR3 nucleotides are TGCGCCAGCAGCACCGGACAGCCCTCCTACGAGCAGTACTTC.

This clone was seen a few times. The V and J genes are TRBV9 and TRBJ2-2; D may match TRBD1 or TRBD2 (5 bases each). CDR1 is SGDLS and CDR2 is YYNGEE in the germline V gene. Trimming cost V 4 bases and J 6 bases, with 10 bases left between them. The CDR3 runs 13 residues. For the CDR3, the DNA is TGTGCCAGCAGCCCGAGGGGTGCCGGGGAGCTGTTTTTT. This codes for CASSPRGAGELFF.

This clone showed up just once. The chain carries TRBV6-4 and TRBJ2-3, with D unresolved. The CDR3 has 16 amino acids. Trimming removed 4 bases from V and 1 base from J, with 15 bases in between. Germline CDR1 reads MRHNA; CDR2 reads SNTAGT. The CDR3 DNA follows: TGTGCCAGCAGTGGGCAGATCGGCGCAGGCACAGATACGCAGTATTTT. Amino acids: CASSGQIGAGTDTQYF.

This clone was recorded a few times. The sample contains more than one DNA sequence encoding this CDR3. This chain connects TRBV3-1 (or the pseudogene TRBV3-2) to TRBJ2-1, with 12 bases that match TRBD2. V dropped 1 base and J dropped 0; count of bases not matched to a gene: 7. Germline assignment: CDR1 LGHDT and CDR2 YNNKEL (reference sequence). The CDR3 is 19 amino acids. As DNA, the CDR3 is TGTGCCAGCAGCCAAGCCGGGACTAGCGGGCTAAGCTCCTACAATGAGCAGTTCTTC. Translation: CASSQAGTSGLSSYNEQFF.

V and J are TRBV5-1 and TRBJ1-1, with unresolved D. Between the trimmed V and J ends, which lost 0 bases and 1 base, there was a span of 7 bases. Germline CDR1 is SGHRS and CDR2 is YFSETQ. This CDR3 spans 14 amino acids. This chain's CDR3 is CASSLALGNTEAFF. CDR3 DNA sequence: TGCGCCAGCAGCTTGGCCTTGGGGAACACTGAAGCTTTCTTT.

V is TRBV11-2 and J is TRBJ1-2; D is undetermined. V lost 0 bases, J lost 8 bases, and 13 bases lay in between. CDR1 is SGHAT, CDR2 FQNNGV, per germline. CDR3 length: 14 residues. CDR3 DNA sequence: TGTGCCAGCAGCTTAGACCCCCCCTCCTACGGCTACACCTTC. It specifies CASSLDPPSYGYTF.